Each of the 10 T cell receptor beta chains below was sequenced from the same sample in a study of human T cells and chemical hapten exposure. TCRdb called the RACE reads again in MiXCR, with one record for every CDR3 protein. The data show 300,000 to 400,000 distinct CDR3 sequences, approximately 5.1% seen once. Noted time point: pre-sensitization, week 0. Treatment here: therapeutic diphenylcyclopropenone sensitization with weekly scalp DPC. Sequencing was performed on whole blood, taken in connection with sensitization to the hapten diphenylcyclopropenone (DPC). Source of these receptors: a woman between 50 and 59 years old with alopecia areata. Some clones in this sample may be carry-over from other donors' samples.

This clonotype was observed at least ten times. The chain has TRBV28 and TRBJ1-2; D possibly corresponds to TRBD1 (6 bases). Trimming stripped 10 bases from V and 3 bases from J, with 18 bases between. The CDR3 covers 14 residues. Germline V CDR1 and CDR2: MDHEN, SYDVKM. The CDR3 coding sequence is TGTGCCATCCTTTGGGGGGGCGCGGACTATGGCTACACCTTC. Translation gives CAILWGGADYGYTF.

This clonotype was recorded at least ten times. The chain has TRBV14 and TRBJ1-4, with D maybe TRBD1 (6 bases). The CDR3 has 18 residues. Germline lookup yields CDR1 SGHDN and CDR2 FVKESK. Trimming took 4 bases from V and 0 from J, leaving 18 bases between them. CDR3 DNA sequence: TGTGCCAGCAGCCTTAGACCCATGGGGGCTGCAACTAATGAAAAACTGTTTTTT. It is translated as CASSLRPMGAATNEKLFF.

Only a few counts were recorded for this clonotype. The chain uses TRBV20-1 and TRBJ1-5; D is perhaps TRBD1 (5 bases). CDR1 and CDR2 (germline): DFQATT, SNEGSKA (reference sequence). Trimming removed 1 base from V and 10 bases from J, with 23 bases in between. This CDR3 has 16 amino acids. The CDR3 loop is CSARGWGSFWESPQHF. DNA of the CDR3: TGCAGTGCTAGAGGATGGGGCAGTTTTTGGGAGAGCCCCCAGCATTTT.

This clonotype was seen only a few times. The chain combines TRBV10-2 with TRBJ2-3; 10 nucleotides line up with TRBD2. The length of the CDR3 is 15 residues. V lost 8 bases and J lost 3; bases outside the gene matches: 8. CDR1 is WSHSY, CDR2 SAAADI, per germline. The CDR3 DNA follows: TGCGCCAGCCAAAAGCTGACTAGCGGGACAGATACGCAGTATTTT. Its protein product is CASQKLTSGTDTQYF.

This clonotype was recorded at least ten times. One end of the junction is discordant with germline, which a read error may explain. The CDR3 loop reads CASSLEPGEKHEQYF. The CDR3 DNA is TGTGCCAGCAGCCTAGAGCCAGGGGAGAAACACGAGCAGTACTTC. This chain connects TRBV11-2 to TRBJ2-7; D is perhaps TRBD1 (6 bases). From germline, CDR1 is SGHAT and CDR2 FQNNGV. The CDR3 contains 15 residues. The full variable domain, completed using reference TRBV11-2 and TRBJ2-7, is EAGVAQSPRYKIIEKRQSVAFWCNPISGHATLYWYQQILGQGPKLLIQFQNNGVVDDSQLPKDRFSAERLKGVDSTLKIQPAKLEDSAVYLCASSLEPGEKHEQYFGPGTRLTVT.

This clonotype was counted between two and nine times. The chain carries TRBV28 and TRBJ1-1; D is uncertain. Germline assignment: CDR1 MDHEN and CDR2 SYDVKM. This CDR3 has 12 residues. V was pared by 6 bases and J by 7 bases, with 12 bases between. Here the CDR3 DNA reads TGTGCCAGCAGCGAAAGAAGAGTTGAAGCTTTCTTT. It translates to CASSERRVEAFF.

The sample holds a few counts of this clonotype. V gene TRBV20-1 combines with J gene TRBJ2-2; D not resolved. This CDR3 has 15 amino acids. Trimming took off 5 bases at V and 5 bases at J, with 18 bases between the two ends. Germline V gene data show CDR1 as DFQATT and CDR2 as SNEGSKA (reference sequence). In DNA, the CDR3 is TGCAGTGCTTCTCCCCTAGGTTATGGGACCGGGGAGCTGTTTTTT. Translating gives CSASPLGYGTGELFF.

CDR3 amino acids: CASSRRGESNQPQHF. The CDR3 nucleotides are TGTGCCAGCAGCAGGAGGGGGGAGAGCAATCAGCCCCAGCATTTT. This chain joins TRBV9 and TRBJ1-5; D is perhaps TRBD1 (6 bases). This CDR3 comprises 15 residues. V lost 4 bases to trimming and J lost 1 base, with 12 bases between them. CDR1 is SGDLS and CDR2 is YYNGEE in the germline V gene.

This clonotype was picked up many times. The gene calls are TRBV7-9 and TRBJ1-4; no definite D call. This CDR3 has 12 amino acids. V was pared by 10 bases and J by 8 bases, with 14 bases between. Germline assignment: CDR1 SEHNR and CDR2 FQNEAQ (reference sequence). CDR3 amino acids: CATGRPDEKLFF. CDR3 bases: TGTGCCACCGGACGGCCTGACGAAAAACTGTTTTTT.

This clonotype was observed at least ten times. This rearrangement joins TRBV7-9 to TRBJ2-1; 9 nucleotides agree with TRBD1. With V trimmed by 3 bases and J by 7 bases, 1 base remained unmatched. CDR3 length: 13 amino acids. CDR1 is SEHNR and CDR2 is FQNEAQ in the germline V gene (reference sequence). The CDR3 region is CASSFGTGNEQFF. The DNA for the CDR3 is TGTGCCAGCAGCTTTGGGACAGGGAATGAGCAGTTCTTC. Full variable domain (missing parts from reference TRBV7-9 and TRBJ2-1): DTGVSQNPRHKITKRGQNVTFRCDPISEHNRLYWYRQTLGQGPEFLTYFQNEAQLEKSRLLSDRFSAERPKGSFSTLEIQRTEQGDSAMYLCASSFGTGNEQFFGPGTRLTVL.